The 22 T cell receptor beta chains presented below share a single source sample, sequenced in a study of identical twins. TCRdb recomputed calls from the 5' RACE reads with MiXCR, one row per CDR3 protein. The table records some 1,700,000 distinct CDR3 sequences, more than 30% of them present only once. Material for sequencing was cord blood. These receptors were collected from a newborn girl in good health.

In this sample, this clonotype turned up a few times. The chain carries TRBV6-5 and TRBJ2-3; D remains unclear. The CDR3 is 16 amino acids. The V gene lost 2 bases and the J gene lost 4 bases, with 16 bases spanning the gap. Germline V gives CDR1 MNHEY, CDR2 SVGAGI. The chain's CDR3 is CASSYGRSVNPDTQYF. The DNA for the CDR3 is TGTGCCAGCAGTTACGGGCGCAGCGTTAATCCAGATACGCAGTATTTT.

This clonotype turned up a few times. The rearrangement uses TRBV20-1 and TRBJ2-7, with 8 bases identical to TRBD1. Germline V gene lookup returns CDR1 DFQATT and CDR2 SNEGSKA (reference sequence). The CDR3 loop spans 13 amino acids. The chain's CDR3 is CGRRTGFLNEQYF. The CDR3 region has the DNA TGCGGGAGGAGGACAGGGTTTTTGAACGAGCAGTACTTC.

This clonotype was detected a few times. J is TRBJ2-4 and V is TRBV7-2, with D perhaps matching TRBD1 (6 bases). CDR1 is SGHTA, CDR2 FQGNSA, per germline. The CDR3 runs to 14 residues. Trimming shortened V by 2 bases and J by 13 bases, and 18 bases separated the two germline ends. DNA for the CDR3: TGTGCCAGCAGCTTAAGTCCAGGGGCGCAGGAGCAGTACTTC. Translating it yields CASSLSPGAQEQYF.

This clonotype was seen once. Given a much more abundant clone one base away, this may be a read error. The CDR3 is CSVEDLEGNEQYF. The CDR3 DNA reads as TGCAGCGTTGAAGATCTCGAGGGGAATGAGCAGTACTTC. V and J are TRBV29-1 and TRBJ2-7, with D tentatively TRBD1 or TRBD2 (5 bases each). Deletions cut 0 bases from V and 7 bases from J, with 13 bases between. The germline V gene encodes CDR1 SQVTM and CDR2 ANQGSEA. This CDR3 has 13 residues.

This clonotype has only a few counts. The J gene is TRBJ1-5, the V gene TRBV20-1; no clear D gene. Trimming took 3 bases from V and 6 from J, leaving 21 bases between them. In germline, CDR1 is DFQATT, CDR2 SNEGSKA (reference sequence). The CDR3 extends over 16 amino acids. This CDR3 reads CSARVPRALGGQPQHF. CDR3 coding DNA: TGCAGTGCTAGGGTTCCTAGAGCTCTCGGAGGTCAGCCCCAGCATTTT.

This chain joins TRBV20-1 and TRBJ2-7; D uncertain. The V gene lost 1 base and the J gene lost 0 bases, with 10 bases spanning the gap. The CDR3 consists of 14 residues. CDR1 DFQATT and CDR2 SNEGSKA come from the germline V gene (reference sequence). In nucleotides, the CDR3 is TGCAGTGCTAGAGTTGGCGGCACCTCCTACGAGCAGTACTTC. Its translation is CSARVGGTSYEQYF.

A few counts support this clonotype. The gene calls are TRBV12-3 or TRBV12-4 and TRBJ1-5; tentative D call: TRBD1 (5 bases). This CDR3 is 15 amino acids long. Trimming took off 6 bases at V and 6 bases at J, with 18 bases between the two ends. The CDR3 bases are TGTGCCAGCAGCCGTGACAGTCTCAGGAGTCAGCCCCAGCATTTT. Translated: CASSRDSLRSQPQHF.

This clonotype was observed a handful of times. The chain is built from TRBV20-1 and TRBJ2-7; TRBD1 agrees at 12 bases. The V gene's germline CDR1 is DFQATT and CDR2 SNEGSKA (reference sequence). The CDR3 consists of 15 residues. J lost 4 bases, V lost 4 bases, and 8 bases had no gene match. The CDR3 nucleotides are TGCAGTGCTAATCCCTGGGACAGGGGGCGGTACGAGCAGTACTTC. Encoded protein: CSANPWDRGRYEQYF.

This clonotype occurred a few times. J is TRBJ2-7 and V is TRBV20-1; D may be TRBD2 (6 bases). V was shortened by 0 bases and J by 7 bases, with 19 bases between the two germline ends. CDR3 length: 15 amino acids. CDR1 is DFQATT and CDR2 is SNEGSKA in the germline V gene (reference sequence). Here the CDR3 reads CSARDPRELRDEQYF. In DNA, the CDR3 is TGCAGTGCTAGAGATCCCCGGGAGCTAAGAGATGAGCAGTACTTC.

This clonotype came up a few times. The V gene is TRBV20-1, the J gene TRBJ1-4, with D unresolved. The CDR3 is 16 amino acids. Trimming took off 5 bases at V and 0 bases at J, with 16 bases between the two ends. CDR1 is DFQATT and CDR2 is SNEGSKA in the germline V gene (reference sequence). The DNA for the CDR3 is TGCAGTGCTCAAAGCGGACCATTTGCAACTAATGAAAAACTGTTTTTT. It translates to CSAQSGPFATNEKLFF.

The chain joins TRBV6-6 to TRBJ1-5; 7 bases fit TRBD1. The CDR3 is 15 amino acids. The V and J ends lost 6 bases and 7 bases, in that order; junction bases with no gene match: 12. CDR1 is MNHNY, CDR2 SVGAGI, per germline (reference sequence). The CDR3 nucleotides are TGTGCCAGCAGCCCCCTTCCGGTCAGGGGGCAGCCCCAGCATTTT. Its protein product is CASSPLPVRGQPQHF.

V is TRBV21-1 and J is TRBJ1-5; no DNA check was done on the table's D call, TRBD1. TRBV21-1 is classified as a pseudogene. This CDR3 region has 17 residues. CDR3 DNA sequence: TGTGCCATCCCGGAGCAACAGGGGAGATATAGCAATCAGCCCCAGCATTTT. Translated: CAIPEQQGRYSNQPQHF.

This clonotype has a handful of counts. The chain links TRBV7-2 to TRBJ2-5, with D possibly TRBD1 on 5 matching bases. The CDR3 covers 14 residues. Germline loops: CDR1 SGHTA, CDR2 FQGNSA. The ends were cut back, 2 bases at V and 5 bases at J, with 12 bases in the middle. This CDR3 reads CASSLRRPGETQYF. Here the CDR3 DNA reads TGTGCCAGCAGCTTAAGGCGCCCAGGGGAGACCCAGTACTTC.

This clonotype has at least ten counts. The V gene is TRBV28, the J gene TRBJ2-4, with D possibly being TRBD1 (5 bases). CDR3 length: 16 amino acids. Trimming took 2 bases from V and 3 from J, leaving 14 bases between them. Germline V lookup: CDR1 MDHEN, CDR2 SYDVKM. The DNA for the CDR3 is TGTGCCAGCAGTTTAGGGGCAGGCCTCCTCAAAAACATTCAGTACTTC. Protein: CASSLGAGLLKNIQYF.

The CDR3 region is CSARRETGELFF. The CDR3 DNA is TGCAGTGCTAGACGGGAGACCGGGGAGCTGTTTTTT. The chain uses TRBV20-1 and TRBJ2-2; TRBD2 is a possible D gene (6 bases). Germline CDR1 and CDR2: DFQATT and SNEGSKA (reference sequence). The CDR3 is 12 amino acids. V was shortened by 2 bases and J by 5 bases, with 6 bases between the two germline ends.

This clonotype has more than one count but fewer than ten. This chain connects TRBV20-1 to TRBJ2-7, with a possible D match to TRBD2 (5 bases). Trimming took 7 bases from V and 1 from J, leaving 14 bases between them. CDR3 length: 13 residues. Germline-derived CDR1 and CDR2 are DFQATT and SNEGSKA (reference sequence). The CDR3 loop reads CSGSAGISYEQYF. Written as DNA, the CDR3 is TGCAGTGGTTCGGCGGGTATATCCTACGAGCAGTACTTC.

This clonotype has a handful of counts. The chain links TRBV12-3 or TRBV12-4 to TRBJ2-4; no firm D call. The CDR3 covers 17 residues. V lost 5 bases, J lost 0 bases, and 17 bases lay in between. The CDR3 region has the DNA TGTGCCAGCAGTCCCCCCCGAACATCGATAGCCAAAAACATTCAGTACTTC. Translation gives CASSPPRTSIAKNIQYF.

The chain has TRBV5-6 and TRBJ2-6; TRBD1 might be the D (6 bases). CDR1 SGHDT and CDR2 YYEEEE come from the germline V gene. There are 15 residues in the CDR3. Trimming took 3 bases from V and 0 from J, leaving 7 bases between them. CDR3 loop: CASSSGHSGANVLTF. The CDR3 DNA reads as TGTGCCAGCAGCTCGGGACACTCTGGGGCCAACGTCCTGACTTTC.

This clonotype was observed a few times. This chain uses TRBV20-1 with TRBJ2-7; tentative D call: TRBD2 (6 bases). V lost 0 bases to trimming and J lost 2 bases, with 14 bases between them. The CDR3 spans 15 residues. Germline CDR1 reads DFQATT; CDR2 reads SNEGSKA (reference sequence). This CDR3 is CSARDLGLTTYEQYF. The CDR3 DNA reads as TGCAGTGCTAGAGATCTGGGACTGACAACCTACGAGCAGTACTTC.

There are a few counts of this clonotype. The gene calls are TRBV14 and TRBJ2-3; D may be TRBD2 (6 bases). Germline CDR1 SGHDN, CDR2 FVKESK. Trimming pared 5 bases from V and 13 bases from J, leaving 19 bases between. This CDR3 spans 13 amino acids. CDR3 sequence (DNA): TGTGCCAGCAGCTACCGCGCCGGGACTCAGGAGTATTTT. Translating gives CASSYRAGTQEYF. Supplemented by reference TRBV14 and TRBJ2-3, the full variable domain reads EAGVTQFPSHSVIEKGQTVTLRCDPISGHDNLYWYRRVMGKEIKFLLHFVKESKQDESGMPNNRFLAERTGGTYSTLKVQPAELEDSGVYFCASSYRAGTQEYFGPGTRLTVL.

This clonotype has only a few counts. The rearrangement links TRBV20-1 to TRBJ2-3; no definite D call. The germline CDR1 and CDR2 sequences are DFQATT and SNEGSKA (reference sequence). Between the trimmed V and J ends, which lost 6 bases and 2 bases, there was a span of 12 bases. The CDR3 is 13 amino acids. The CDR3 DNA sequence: TGCAGTGCCTCGTACAGACCCACAGATACGCAGTATTTT. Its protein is CSASYRPTDTQYF.

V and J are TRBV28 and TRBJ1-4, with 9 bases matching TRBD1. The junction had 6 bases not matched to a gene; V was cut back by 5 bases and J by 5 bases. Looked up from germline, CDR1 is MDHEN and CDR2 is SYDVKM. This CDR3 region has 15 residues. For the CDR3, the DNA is TGTGCCAGCAGTGAACAGGGGGCGCTAAATGAAAAACTGTTTTTT. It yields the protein CASSEQGALNEKLFF.